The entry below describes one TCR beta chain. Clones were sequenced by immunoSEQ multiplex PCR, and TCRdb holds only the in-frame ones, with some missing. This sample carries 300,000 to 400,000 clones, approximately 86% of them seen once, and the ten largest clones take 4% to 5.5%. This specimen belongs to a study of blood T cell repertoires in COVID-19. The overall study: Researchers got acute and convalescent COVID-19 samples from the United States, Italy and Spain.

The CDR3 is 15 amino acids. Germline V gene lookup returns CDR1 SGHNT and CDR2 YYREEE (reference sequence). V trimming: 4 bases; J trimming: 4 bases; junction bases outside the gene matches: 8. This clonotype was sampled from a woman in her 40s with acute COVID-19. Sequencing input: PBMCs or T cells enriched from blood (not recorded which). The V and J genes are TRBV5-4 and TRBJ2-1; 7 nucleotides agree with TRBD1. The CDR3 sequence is CASSQGQMTYNEQFF. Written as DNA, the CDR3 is TGTGCCAGCAGCCAGGGACAGATGACTTACAATGAGCAGTTCTTC.